A single sample is the source of the 24 T cell receptor beta chains below, sequenced in a study of cytomegalovirus exposure and HLA in healthy donors. The PCR used 60 Vbeta and 13 Jbeta primers. The data were produced by immunoSEQ multiplex PCR, yet TCRdb's version contains in-frame clones alone and is incomplete. The data show some 190,000 clones, more than 70% seen once. The sample was PBMCs. All receptors derive from a girl aged 5-17 years in good health and CMV-seropositive.

The rearrangement joins TRBV18 to TRBJ2-3; 9 nucleotides agree with TRBD1. V was pared by 6 bases and J by 3 bases, with 4 bases of the junction left unmatched. Germline CDR1 and CDR2: KGHSH and LQKENI. CDR3 length equals 14 residues. The DNA for the CDR3 is TGTGCCAGCTCCCTCGGACAGGGGACAGATACGCAGTATTTT. Encoded protein: CASSLGQGTDTQYF. Looking up the rest from reference TRBV18 and TRBJ2-3 gives the full variable domain: NAGVMQNPRHLVRRRGQEARLRCSPMKGHSHVYWYRQLPEEGLKFMVYLQKENIIDESGMPKERFSAEFPKEGPSILRIQQVVRGDSAAYFCASSLGQGTDTQYFGPGTRLTVL.

This chain links TRBV28 with TRBJ2-1, with 9 bases identical to TRBD2. J gave up 4 bases and V 2 bases, and 3 bases lay outside the gene matches. The CDR3 extends over 15 amino acids. Looked up from germline, CDR1 is MDHEN and CDR2 is SYDVKM. The CDR3 loop is CASSLLAGLYNEQFF. In nucleotides, the CDR3 is TGTGCCAGCAGTTTACTAGCGGGACTATACAATGAGCAGTTCTTC.

V and J are TRBV2 and TRBJ2-2; a possible D gene is TRBD2 (6 bases). CDR3 length equals 17 residues. The V and J ends lost 2 bases and 3 bases respectively, with 16 bases between them. Germline lookup yields CDR1 SNHLY and CDR2 FYNNEI. The CDR3: CASSENGEAGYTGELFF. The CDR3 DNA follows: TGTGCCAGCAGTGAAAATGGGGAGGCAGGGTACACCGGGGAGCTGTTTTTT.

The gene calls are TRBV18 and TRBJ2-7, with TRBD2 matching over 9 bases. The CDR3 covers 15 residues. V lost 2 bases to trimming and J lost 6 bases; unmatched junction nucleotides: 8. CDR1 is KGHSH, CDR2 LQKENI, per germline. Here the CDR3 reads CASSPASSGAGEQYF. The CDR3, as DNA: TGTGCCAGCTCACCAGCCTCTAGCGGGGCTGGCGAGCAGTACTTC.

The chain joins TRBV19 to TRBJ1-2; 9 bases map to TRBD1. The CDR3 covers 15 residues. V trimming: 6 bases; J trimming: 4 bases; junction bases outside the gene matches: 9. CDR1 and CDR2 from the germline V gene are LNHDA and SQIVND (reference sequence). The CDR3, as DNA: TGTGCCAGTAGCCCCGGACAGGGGACAATCTATGGCTACACCTTC. Protein sequence: CASSPGQGTIYGYTF.

CDR3 loop: CSVLGLEDHEQYF. The CDR3 DNA reads TGCAGCGTTCTGGGACTGGAAGACCACGAGCAGTACTTC. The V gene is TRBV29-1, the J gene TRBJ2-7; tentative D call: TRBD2 (6 bases). V gave up 5 bases and J gave up 5 bases, with 16 bases separating them. Per germline, CDR1 SQVTM and CDR2 ANQGSEA. The CDR3 contains 13 residues.

The rearrangement links TRBV10-3 to TRBJ1-1; perhaps TRBD1 as D (6 bases). Germline-derived CDR1 and CDR2 are ENHRY and SYGVKD. V was cut by 0 bases and J by 0 bases, with 11 bases left in between. The CDR3 is made up of 16 amino acids. The CDR3 DNA sequence: TGTGCCATCAGTGAGTCGGGGGGGGACATGAACACTGAAGCTTTCTTT. Protein: CAISESGGDMNTEAFF.

The chain recombines TRBV6-1 with TRBJ1-2, with 7 bases matching TRBD1. CDR1 is MNHNS and CDR2 is SASEGT in the germline V gene. V trimming: 11 bases; J trimming: 7 bases; junction bases outside the gene matches: 7. This CDR3 has 11 amino acids. In DNA form, the CDR3 reads TGTGCCGGCTACAGGGGAGCTGGCTACACCTTC. Amino acids: CAGYRGAGYTF.

This rearrangement joins TRBV11-2 to TRBJ1-3, with TRBD1 as a possible D gene (5 bases). Germline loops: CDR1 SGHAT, CDR2 FQNNGV. This CDR3 is built from 17 residues. Trimming took 3 bases from V and 1 from J, leaving 16 bases between them. The CDR3 coding sequence is TGTGCCAGCAGCTTCGCCAAAGGACGGACATCTGGAAACACCATATATTTT. This sequence encodes CASSFAKGRTSGNTIYF. The complete variable domain, with remaining parts taken from reference TRBV11-2 and TRBJ1-3, reads EAGVAQSPRYKIIEKRQSVAFWCNPISGHATLYWYQQILGQGPKLLIQFQNNGVVDDSQLPKDRFSAERLKGVDSTLKIQPAKLEDSAVYLCASSFAKGRTSGNTIYFGEGSWLTVV.

This chain joins TRBV5-6 and TRBJ2-7, with TRBD1 matching 7 bases. J lost 2 bases, V lost 4 bases, and 6 bases had no gene match. The CDR3 spans 14 residues. Per the germline V gene, CDR1 is SGHDT and CDR2 is YYEEEE. CDR3 nucleotides: TGTGCCAGCAGCCTCCGGGACAGTACCTACGAGCAGTACTTC. It yields the protein CASSLRDSTYEQYF.

CDR3 nucleotide sequence: TGTGCCAGCAGCCTAACAGGGGGCGGTTCACCCCTCCACTTT. It codes for CASSLTGGGSPLHF. V and J are TRBV7-2 and TRBJ1-6, with 9 positions matching TRBD1. CDR1 and CDR2 (germline): SGHTA, FQGNSA. This CDR3 region has 14 residues. The J segment lost 9 bases and the V segment lost 5 bases, leaving 5 bases of the junction unmatched.

The chain combines TRBV29-1 with TRBJ2-5; 8 bases are a match to TRBD1. The CDR3 has 14 amino acids. Trimming took 6 bases from V and 5 from J; bases not matched to a gene: 11. CDR1 and CDR2 (germline): SQVTM, ANQGSEA. The CDR3 DNA follows: TGCAGCGTCTGTCGGGACAGGCGGAGGGAGACCCAGTACTTC. Translation gives CSVCRDRRRETQYF.

The rearrangement joins TRBV19 to TRBJ1-2; TRBD1 agrees at 11 bases. J gave up 4 bases and V 6 bases, and 7 bases lay outside the gene matches. Germline CDR1 reads LNHDA; CDR2 reads SQIVND (reference sequence). CDR3 length: 15 residues. The CDR3 loop is CASRQRTGGIYGYTF. The CDR3 bases are TGTGCCAGTAGGCAGAGGACAGGGGGCATCTATGGCTACACCTTC.

V usage is TRBV5-4 and J usage is TRBJ1-2; 9 nucleotides agree with TRBD1. Per the germline V gene, CDR1 is SGHNT and CDR2 is YYREEE (reference sequence). V dropped 2 bases and J dropped 6; count of bases not matched to a gene: 2. The CDR3 consists of 13 residues. This CDR3 reads CASSLQGADGYTF. In DNA, the CDR3 is TGTGCCAGCAGCTTACAGGGGGCAGATGGCTACACCTTC.

The chain is built from TRBV30 and TRBJ1-1, with 8 bases lining up with TRBD1. Germline V lookup: CDR1 GTSNPN, CDR2 SVGIG (reference sequence). The ends lost 2 bases at V and 3 bases at J; junction bases unmatched: 2. The CDR3 is made up of 13 amino acids. The CDR3 spells CAWSWDRYTEAFF. CDR3 nucleotides: TGTGCCTGGAGTTGGGACAGGTACACTGAAGCTTTCTTT.

This clone appeared a single time. V and J are TRBV30 and TRBJ2-7; 7 nucleotides align to TRBD2. The CDR3 has 15 amino acids. Germline CDR1 and CDR2: GTSNPN and SVGIG (reference sequence). V dropped 4 bases and J dropped 5; count of bases not matched to a gene: 14. The CDR3 DNA follows: TGTGCCTGGACCCTACCGGGGGAGGGTGTCCACGAGCAGTACTTC. As protein: CAWTLPGEGVHEQYF.

The CDR3 region has the DNA TGTGCCAGCAGTACCCCGGGATGGGATGAAAAACTGTTTTTT. Translation: CASSTPGWDEKLFF. The chain carries TRBV25-1 and TRBJ1-4; D is undetermined. Trimming removed 5 bases from V and 6 bases from J, with 13 bases in between. Germline CDR1 is MGHDK and CDR2 is SYGVNS. The CDR3 contains 14 residues.

The chain carries TRBV6-1 and TRBJ1-1; D remains ambiguous. Germline loops: CDR1 MNHNS, CDR2 SASEGT. The CDR3 runs 15 residues. With 4 bases removed from V and 2 bases from J, the gap between germline ends came to 14 bases. CDR3 sequence (DNA): TGTGCCAGCAGTGTATCTAGGAATTTTAACACTGAAGCTTTCTTT. Translated, it gives CASSVSRNFNTEAFF.

The chain joins TRBV11-2 to TRBJ2-7, with 12 bases fitting TRBD2. V gave up 3 bases and J gave up 0 bases; unmatched junction bases: 9. This CDR3 contains 18 residues. Germline V gene sequence: CDR1 SGHAT, CDR2 FQNNGV. Here the CDR3 reads CASSFSWTSGTSSYEQYF. CDR3 in DNA: TGTGCCAGCAGCTTCTCGTGGACTAGCGGGACGAGCTCCTACGAGCAGTACTTC.

The chain recombines TRBV7-2 with TRBJ2-2, with D tentatively TRBD2 (5 bases). V was pared by 5 bases and J by 3 bases, with 22 bases between. Germline V gene lookup returns CDR1 SGHTA and CDR2 FQGNSA. CDR3 length equals 18 residues. CDR3 DNA sequence: TGTGCCAGCAGCCCGGTCAGCGGACCTCTACCTGACACCGGGGAGCTGTTTTTT. Its translation: CASSPVSGPLPDTGELFF.

The chain joins TRBV6-6 to TRBJ1-5; D gene ambiguous. This CDR3 is 14 amino acids long. CDR1 and CDR2 (germline): MNHNY, SVGAGI (reference sequence). Trimming stripped 5 bases from V and 6 bases from J, with 14 bases between. CDR3 in amino acids: CASSVLFEGQPQHF. The CDR3 bases are TGTGCCAGCAGTGTACTGTTCGAGGGTCAGCCCCAGCATTTT.

The chain uses TRBV6-1 and TRBJ2-7; TRBD1 is a possible D gene (5 bases). The CDR3 loop spans 13 amino acids. The germline gives CDR1 MNHNS, CDR2 SASEGT. The V end lost 2 bases, the J end lost 3 bases, and 8 bases lay between the germline ends. The CDR3 DNA follows: TGTGCCAGCAGTGAAACCAGGGTCTACGAGCAGTACTTC. Protein: CASSETRVYEQYF.

This rearrangement joins TRBV6-5 to TRBJ2-3; D is perhaps TRBD2 (6 bases). Trimming left V 6 bases short and J 0 bases short, with 10 bases between. Germline CDR1 reads MNHEY; CDR2 reads SVGAGI. There are 14 residues in the CDR3. CDR3 DNA: TGTGCCAGCAGCAGCGGGTATAGCACAGATACGCAGTATTTT. Translation gives CASSSGYSTDTQYF.

The count of this clone is one. This chain uses TRBV6-6 with TRBJ2-1, with a weak D call TRBD2 (5 bases). V was shortened by 0 bases and J by 9 bases, with 15 bases between the two germline ends. Germline assignment: CDR1 MNHNY and CDR2 SVGAGI (reference sequence). The length of the CDR3 is 15 residues. CDR3 coding DNA: TGTGCCAGCAGTTACTCGGGAGCTCCTACAATTGAGCAGTTCTTC. Protein product: CASSYSGAPTIEQFF.